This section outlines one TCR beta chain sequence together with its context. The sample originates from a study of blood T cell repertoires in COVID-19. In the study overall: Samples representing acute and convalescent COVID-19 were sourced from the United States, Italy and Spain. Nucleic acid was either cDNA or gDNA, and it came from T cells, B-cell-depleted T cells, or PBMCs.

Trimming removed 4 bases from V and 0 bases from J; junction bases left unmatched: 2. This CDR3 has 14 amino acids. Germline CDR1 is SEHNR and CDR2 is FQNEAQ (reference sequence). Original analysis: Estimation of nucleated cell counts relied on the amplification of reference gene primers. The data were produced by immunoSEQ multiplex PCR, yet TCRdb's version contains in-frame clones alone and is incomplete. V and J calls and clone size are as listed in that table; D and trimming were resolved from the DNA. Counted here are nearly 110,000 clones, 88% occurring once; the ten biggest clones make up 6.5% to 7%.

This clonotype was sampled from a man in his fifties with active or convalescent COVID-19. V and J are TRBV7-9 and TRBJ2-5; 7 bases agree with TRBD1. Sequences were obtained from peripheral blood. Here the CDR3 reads CASSSDRDQETQYF. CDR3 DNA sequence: TGTGCCAGCAGCTCAGACAGGGACCAAGAGACCCAGTACTTC.